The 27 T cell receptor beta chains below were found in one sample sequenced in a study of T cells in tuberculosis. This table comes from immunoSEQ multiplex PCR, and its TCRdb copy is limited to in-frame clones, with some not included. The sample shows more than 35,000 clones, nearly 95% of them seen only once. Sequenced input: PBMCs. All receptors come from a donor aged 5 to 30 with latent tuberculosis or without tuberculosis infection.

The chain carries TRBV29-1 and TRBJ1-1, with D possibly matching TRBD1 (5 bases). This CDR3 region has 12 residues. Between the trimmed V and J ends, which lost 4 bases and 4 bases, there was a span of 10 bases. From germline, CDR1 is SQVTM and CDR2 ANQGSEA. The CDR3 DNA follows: TGCAGCGTTGGACAGTCTGGCACTGAAGCTTTCTTT. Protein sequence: CSVGQSGTEAFF. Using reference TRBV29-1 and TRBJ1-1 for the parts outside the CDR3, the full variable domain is SAVISQKPSRDICQRGTSLTIQCQVDSQVTMMFWYRQQPGQSLTLIATANQGSEATYESGFVIDKFPISRPNLTFSTLTVSNMSPEDSSIYLCSVGQSGTEAFFGQGTRLTVV.

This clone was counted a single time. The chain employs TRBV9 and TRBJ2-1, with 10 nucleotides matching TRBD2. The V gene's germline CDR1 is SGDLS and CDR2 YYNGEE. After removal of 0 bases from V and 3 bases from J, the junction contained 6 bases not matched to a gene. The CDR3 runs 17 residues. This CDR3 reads CASSVESGTSVYNEQFF. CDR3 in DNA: TGTGCCAGCAGCGTAGAGAGTGGGACTAGCGTCTACAATGAGCAGTTCTTC. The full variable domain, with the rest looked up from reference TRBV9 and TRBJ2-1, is DSGVTQTPKHLITATGQRVTLRCSPRSGDLSVYWYQQSLDQGLQFLIQYYNGEERAKGNILERFSAQQFPDLHSELNLSSLELGDSALYFCASSVESGTSVYNEQFFGPGTRLTVL.

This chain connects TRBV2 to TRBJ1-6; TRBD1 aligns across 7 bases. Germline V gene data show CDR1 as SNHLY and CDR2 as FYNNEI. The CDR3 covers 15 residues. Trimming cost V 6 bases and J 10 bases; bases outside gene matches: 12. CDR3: CASSSPTGPGSPLHF. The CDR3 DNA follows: TGTGCCAGCAGCTCTCCGACAGGGCCTGGGTCACCCCTCCACTTT.

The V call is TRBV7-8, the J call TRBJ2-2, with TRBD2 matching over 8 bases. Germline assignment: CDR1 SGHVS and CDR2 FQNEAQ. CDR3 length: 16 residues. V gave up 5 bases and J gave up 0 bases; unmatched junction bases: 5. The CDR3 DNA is TGTGCCAGCAGCCCCCTTAGCGGGACGAACACCGGGGAGCTGTTTTTT. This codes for CASSPLSGTNTGELFF.

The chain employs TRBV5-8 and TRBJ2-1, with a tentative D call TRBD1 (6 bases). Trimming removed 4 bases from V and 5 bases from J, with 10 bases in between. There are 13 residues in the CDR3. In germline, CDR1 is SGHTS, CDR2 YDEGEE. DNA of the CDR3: TGTGCCAGCAGCCAGGGGATGGACAATGAGCAGTTCTTC. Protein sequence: CASSQGMDNEQFF. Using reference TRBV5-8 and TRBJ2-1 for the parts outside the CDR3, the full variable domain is EAGVTQSPTHLIKTRGQQATLRCSPISGHTSVYWYQQALGLGLQFLLWYDEGEERNRGNFPPRFSGRQFPNYSSELNVNALELEDSALYLCASSQGMDNEQFFGPGTRLTVL.

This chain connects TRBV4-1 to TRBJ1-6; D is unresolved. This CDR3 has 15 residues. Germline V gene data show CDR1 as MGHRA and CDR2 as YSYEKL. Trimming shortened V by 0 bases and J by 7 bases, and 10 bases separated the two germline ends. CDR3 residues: CASSQEGAGNSPLHF. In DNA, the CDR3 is TGCGCCAGCAGCCAAGAGGGTGCGGGGAATTCACCCCTCCACTTT.

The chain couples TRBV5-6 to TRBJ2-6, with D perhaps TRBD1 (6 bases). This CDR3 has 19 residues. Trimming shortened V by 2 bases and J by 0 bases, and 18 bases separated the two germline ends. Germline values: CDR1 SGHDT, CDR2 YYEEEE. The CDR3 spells CASSFISDSTLSGANVLTF. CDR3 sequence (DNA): TGTGCCAGCAGCTTCATTTCGGACAGCACCCTCTCTGGGGCCAACGTCCTGACTTTC.

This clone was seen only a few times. CDR3 nucleotide sequence: TGTGCCAGCAGCTTCGGTACTAGCGGGAGCTATGAGACCCAGTACTTC. This translates into CASSFGTSGSYETQYF. This rearrangement joins TRBV7-7 to TRBJ2-5; 11 bases are a match to TRBD2. With 3 bases clipped from V and 5 bases from J, the junction kept 8 bases outside the gene matches. Germline V gene sequence: CDR1 SSHAT, CDR2 FNYEAQ (reference sequence). The CDR3 runs 16 residues. Filled out from reference TRBV7-7 and TRBJ2-5, the complete variable domain reads GAGVSQSPRYKVTKRGQDVTLRCDPISSHATLYWYQQALGQGPEFLTYFNYEAQPDKSGLPSDRFSAERPEGSISTLTIQRTEQRDSAMYRCASSFGTSGSYETQYFGPGTRLLVL.

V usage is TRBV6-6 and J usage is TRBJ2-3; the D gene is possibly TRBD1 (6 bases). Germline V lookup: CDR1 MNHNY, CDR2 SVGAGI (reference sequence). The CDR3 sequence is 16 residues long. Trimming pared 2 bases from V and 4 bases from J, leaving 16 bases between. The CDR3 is CASSYPNRQASDTQYF. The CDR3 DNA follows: TGTGCCAGCAGTTACCCTAATAGACAGGCCTCAGATACGCAGTATTTT.

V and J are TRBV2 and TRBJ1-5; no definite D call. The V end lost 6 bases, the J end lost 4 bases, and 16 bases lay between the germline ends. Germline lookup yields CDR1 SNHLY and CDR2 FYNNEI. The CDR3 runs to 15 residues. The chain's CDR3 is CASRRGREVNQPQHF. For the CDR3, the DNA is TGTGCCAGCAGGCGGGGAAGAGAAGTGAATCAGCCCCAGCATTTT.

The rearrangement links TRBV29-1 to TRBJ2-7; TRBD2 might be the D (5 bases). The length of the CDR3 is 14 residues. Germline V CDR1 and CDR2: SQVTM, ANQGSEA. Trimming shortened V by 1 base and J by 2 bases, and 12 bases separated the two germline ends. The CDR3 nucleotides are TGCAGCGTTGAAGTCCCTCAAGCGGCCTACGAGCAGTACTTC. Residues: CSVEVPQAAYEQYF.

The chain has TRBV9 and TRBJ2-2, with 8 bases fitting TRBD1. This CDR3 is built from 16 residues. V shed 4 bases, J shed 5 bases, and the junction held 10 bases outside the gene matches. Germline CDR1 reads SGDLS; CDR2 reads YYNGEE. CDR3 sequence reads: CASSSSGGVWTGELFF. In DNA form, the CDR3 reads TGTGCCAGCAGCTCCTCAGGGGGCGTATGGACCGGGGAGCTGTTTTTT. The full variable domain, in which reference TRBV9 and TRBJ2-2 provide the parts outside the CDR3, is DSGVTQTPKHLITATGQRVTLRCSPRSGDLSVYWYQQSLDQGLQFLIQYYNGEERAKGNILERFSAQQFPDLHSELNLSSLELGDSALYFCASSSSGGVWTGELFFGEGSRLTVL.

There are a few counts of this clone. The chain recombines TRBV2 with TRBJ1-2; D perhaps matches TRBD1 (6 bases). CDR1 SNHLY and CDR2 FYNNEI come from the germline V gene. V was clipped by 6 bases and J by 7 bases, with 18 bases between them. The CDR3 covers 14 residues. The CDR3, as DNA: TGTGCCAGCAGCCGGGACATTTCCCTATCTGGCTACACCTTC. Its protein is CASSRDISLSGYTF.

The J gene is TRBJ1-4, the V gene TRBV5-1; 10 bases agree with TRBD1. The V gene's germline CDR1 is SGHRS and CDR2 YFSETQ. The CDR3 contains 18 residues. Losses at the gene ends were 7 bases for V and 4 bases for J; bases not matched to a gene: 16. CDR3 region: CASRPTGTGASDNEKLFF. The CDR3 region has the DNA TGCGCCAGCCGTCCCACGGGGACAGGGGCATCAGATAATGAAAAACTGTTTTTT.

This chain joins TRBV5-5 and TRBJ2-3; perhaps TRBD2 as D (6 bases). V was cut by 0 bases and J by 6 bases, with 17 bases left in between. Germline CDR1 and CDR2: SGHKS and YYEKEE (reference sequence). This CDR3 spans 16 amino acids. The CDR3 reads CASSLVRQGGVDTQYF. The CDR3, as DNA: TGTGCCAGCAGCTTGGTACGGCAGGGAGGAGTTGATACGCAGTATTTT.

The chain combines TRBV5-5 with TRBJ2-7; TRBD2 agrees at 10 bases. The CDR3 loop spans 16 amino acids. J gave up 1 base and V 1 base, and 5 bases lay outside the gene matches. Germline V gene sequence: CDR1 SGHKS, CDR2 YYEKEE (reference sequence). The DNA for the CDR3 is TGTGCCAGCAGCTTGAGGCTAGCGGGAGCATCCTACGAGCAGTACTTC. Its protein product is CASSLRLAGASYEQYF.

For the CDR3, the DNA is TGTGCCAGCAGCGCAAGGGGGACAGGGTCAGATACGCAGTATTTT. This encodes CASSARGTGSDTQYF. The rearrangement uses TRBV9 and TRBJ2-3; 9 bases line up with TRBD1. V lost 3 bases and J lost 4; bases outside the gene matches: 6. The germline V gene encodes CDR1 SGDLS and CDR2 YYNGEE. This CDR3 comprises 15 residues.

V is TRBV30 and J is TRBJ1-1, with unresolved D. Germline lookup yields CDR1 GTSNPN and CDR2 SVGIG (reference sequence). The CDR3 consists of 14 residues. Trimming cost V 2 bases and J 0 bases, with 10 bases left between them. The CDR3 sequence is CAWSWNRLNTEAFF. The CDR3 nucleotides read TGTGCCTGGAGTTGGAACAGATTGAACACTGAAGCTTTCTTT.

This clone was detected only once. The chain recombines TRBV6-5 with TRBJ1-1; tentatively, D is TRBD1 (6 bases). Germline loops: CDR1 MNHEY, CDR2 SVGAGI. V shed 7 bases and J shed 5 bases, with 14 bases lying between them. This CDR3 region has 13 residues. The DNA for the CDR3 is TGTGCCAGCATTGGGGGGGGCTTAACTGAAGCTTTCTTT. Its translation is CASIGGGLTEAFF.

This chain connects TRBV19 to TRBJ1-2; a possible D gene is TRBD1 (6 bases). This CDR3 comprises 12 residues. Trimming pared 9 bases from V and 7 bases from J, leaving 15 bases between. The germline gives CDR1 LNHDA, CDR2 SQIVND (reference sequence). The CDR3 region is CASNTGISGYTF. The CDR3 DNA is TGTGCCAGCAACACAGGGATCAGTGGCTACACCTTC. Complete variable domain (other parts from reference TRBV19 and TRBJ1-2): DGGITQSPKYLFRKEGQNVTLSCEQNLNHDAMYWYRQDPGQGLRLIYYSQIVNDFQKGDIAEGYSVSREKKESFPLTVTSAQKNPTAFYLCASNTGISGYTFGSGTRLTVV.

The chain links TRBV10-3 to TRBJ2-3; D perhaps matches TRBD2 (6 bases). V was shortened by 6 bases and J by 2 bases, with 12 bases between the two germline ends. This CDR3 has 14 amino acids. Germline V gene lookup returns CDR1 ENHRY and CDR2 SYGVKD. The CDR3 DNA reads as TGTGCCATCAGGGACGGGAGAGTCACAGATACGCAGTATTTT. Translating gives CAIRDGRVTDTQYF.

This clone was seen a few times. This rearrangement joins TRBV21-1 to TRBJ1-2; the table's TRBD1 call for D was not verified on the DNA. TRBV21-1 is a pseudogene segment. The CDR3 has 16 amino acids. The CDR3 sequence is CASSKRSLQGAVGYTF. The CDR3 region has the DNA TGTGCCAGCAGCAAGAGAAGTCTACAGGGGGCGGTTGGCTACACCTTC.

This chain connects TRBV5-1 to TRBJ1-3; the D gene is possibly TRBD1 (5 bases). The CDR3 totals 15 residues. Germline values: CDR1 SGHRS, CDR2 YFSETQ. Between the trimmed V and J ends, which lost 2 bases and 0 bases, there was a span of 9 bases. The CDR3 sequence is CASSLDSLSGNTIYF. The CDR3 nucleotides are TGCGCCAGCAGCTTAGACAGCCTCTCTGGAAACACCATATATTTT.

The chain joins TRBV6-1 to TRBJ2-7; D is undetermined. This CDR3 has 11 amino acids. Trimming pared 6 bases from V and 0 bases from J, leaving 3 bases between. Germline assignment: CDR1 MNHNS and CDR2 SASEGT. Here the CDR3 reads CASRASYEQYF. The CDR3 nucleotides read TGTGCCAGCAGGGCCTCCTACGAGCAGTACTTC.

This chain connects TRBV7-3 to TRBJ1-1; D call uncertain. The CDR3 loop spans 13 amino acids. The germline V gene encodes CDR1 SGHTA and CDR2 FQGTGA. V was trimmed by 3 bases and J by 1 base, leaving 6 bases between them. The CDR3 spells CASSLRGNTEAFF. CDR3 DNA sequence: TGTGCCAGCAGCTTGCGGGGGAACACTGAAGCTTTCTTT.

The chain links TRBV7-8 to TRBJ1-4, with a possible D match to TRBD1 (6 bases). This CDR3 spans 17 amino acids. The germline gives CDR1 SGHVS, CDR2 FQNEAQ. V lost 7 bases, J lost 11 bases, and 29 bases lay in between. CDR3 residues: CASTSIPRGPLATKLFF. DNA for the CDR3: TGTGCCAGCACCAGCATTCCCAGGGGCCCACTGGCTACGAAACTGTTTTTT. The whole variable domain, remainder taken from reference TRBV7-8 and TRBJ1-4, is GAGVSQSPRYKVAKRGQDVALRCDPISGHVSLFWYQQALGQGPEFLTYFQNEAQLDKSGLPSDRFFAERPEGSVSTLKIQRTQQEDSAVYLCASTSIPRGPLATKLFFGSGTQLSVL.

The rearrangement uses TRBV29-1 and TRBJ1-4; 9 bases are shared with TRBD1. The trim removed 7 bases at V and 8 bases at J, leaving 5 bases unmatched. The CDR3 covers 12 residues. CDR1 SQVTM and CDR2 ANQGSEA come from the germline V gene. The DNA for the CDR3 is TGCAGCGCCGGGACAGGGAAAGAAAAACTGTTTTTT. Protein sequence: CSAGTGKEKLFF.